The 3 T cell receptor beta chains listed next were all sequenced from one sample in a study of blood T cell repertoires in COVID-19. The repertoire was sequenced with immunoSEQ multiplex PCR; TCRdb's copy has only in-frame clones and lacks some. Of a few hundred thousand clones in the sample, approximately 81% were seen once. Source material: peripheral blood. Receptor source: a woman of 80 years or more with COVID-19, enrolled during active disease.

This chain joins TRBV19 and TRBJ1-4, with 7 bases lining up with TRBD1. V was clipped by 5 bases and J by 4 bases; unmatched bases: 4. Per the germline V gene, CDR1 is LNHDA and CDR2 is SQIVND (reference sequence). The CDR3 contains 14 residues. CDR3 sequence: CASSRDRYNEKLFF. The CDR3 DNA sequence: TGTGCCAGTAGTCGGGACAGATATAATGAAAAACTGTTTTTT.

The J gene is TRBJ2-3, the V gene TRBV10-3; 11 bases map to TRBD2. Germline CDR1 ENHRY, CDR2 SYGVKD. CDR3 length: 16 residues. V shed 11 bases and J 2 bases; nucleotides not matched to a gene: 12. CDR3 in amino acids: CAVLSGGARVTDTQYF. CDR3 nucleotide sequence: TGTGCCGTCCTTAGCGGGGGGGCCCGGGTCACAGATACGCAGTATTTT.

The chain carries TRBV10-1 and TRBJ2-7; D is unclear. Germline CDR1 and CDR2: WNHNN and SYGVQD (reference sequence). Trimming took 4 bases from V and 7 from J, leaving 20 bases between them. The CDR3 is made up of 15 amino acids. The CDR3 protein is CASSVMGQIVREQYF. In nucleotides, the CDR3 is TGCGCCAGCAGTGTAATGGGCCAGATAGTACGTGAGCAGTACTTC.